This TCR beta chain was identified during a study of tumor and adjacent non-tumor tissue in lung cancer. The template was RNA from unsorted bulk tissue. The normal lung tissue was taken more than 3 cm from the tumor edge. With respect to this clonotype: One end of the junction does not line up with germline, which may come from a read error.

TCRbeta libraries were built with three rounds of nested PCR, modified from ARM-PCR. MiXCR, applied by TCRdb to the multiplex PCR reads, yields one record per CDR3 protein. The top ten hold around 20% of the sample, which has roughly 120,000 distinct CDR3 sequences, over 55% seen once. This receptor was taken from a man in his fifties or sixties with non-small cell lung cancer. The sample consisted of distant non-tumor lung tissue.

This CDR3 is CSTSRGGGHQETQYF. The DNA of the CDR3 is TGCAGTACTAGTAGAGGTGGGGGTCACCAAGAGACTCAGTACTTC. V usage is TRBV20-1 and J usage is TRBJ2-5; D possibly matches TRBD1 or TRBD2 (5 bases each). The germline gives CDR1 DFQATT, CDR2 SNEGSKA (reference sequence). The CDR3 covers 15 residues.